The clone carrying this T cell receptor beta chain has at least ten counts. The antigen remains undetermined. HTBI primers from iRepertoire and Arm-PCR of CDR3 regions yielded the TCR beta libraries. Original processing methods: Sequenced samples collectively carried 55 to 80 TRBV and around 15 TRBJ segments. Each CDR3 protein is one row after TCRdb ran MiXCR on the multiplex PCR reads. TCRdb assigned the V and J calls; the authors' analysis was not used. The sample shows 430,000 or so distinct CDR3 sequences, roughly 23% of them seen only once. The CDR3 totals 17 residues. The J segment lost 2 bases and the V segment lost 2 bases, leaving 10 bases of the junction unmatched. Germline CDR1 is GTSNPN and CDR2 is SVGIG (reference sequence). The sample originates from a study of regulatory T cells in long-lasting Graves disease. Study at large: In persistent Graves' disease, antithyroid drugs had been taken for over 5 years and TSH receptor antibodies stayed positive.

Study conclusions and caveats: Newly diagnosed patients had higher TCR diversity than persistent Graves' patients did.

Regarding time point: persistent/refractory GD, antithyroid drugs over 5 years with positive TRAb. PBMC-derived RNA was used for the TCR library. Patients were enrolled at an endocrinology department in Xi'an, China. The clonotype comes from a female donor with Graves disease. The specimen was peripheral blood mononuclear cells (PBMCs), collected when the disease was refractory, from a patient treated with antithyroid drugs. This rearrangement joins TRBV30 to TRBJ1-4, with 8 bases identical to TRBD1. The CDR3, as DNA: TGTGCCTGGAGTACAGGGGGTTTCAAATCGACTAATGAAAAACTGTTTTTT. Protein sequence: CAWSTGGFKSTNEKLFF.